This section outlines one T cell receptor (beta chain) sequence together with its context. This sample was taken from a study of blood T cell repertoires in COVID-19. Study-wide background: The United States, Italy and Spain provided the acute and convalescent COVID-19 samples. T cells, B-cell-depleted T cells, or PBMCs provided the cDNA or gDNA that served as material.

Original analysis: Estimation of nucleated cell counts was performed using reference gene primer amplification. The method was immunoSEQ multiplex PCR; TCRdb's version includes in-frame clones alone and lacks a portion of them. D and trimming come from the DNA, and the V and J calls and clone size come from that table. The sample lists roughly 200,000 clones, 80% to 90% seen once, with roughly 4.5% in the top ten. Germline V lookup: CDR1 MNHNY, CDR2 SVGAGI (reference sequence). V gave up 0 bases and J gave up 4 bases, with 12 bases separating them. CDR3 length: 15 residues. The genes are TRBV6-6 and TRBJ1-1; D might be TRBD1 (5 bases). The specimen sequenced was peripheral blood. The sequence was obtained from a woman aged 80 or over with acute or convalescent COVID-19. CDR3 protein: CASSYSWGVGTEAFF. The CDR3 DNA is TGTGCCAGCAGTTACTCGTGGGGCGTGGGCACTGAAGCTTTCTTT.